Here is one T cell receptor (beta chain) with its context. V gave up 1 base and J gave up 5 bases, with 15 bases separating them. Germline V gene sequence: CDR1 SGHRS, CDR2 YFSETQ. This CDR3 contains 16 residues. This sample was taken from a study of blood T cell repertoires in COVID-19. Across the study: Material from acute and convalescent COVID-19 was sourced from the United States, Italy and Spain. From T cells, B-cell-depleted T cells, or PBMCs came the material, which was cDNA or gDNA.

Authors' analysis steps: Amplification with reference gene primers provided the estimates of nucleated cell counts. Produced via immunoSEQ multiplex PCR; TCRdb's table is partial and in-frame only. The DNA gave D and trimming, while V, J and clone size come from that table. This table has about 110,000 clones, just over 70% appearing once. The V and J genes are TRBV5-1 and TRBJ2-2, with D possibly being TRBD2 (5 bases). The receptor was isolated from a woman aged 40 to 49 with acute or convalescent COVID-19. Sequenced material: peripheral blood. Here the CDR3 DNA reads TGCGCCAGCAGCTTGATGGCGGGCACTGTAACCGGGGAGCTGTTTTTT. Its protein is CASSLMAGTVTGELFF.